Below are 14 T cell receptor beta chains sequenced from a single sample in a study of OX40 agonist ivuxolimab in advanced cancers. TCRdb keeps only in-frame clones here, not all; method: immunoSEQ multiplex PCR. This table has tens of thousands of clones, 80% to 90% appearing once. The sequencing used CD4+ or CD8+ T cells sorted from blood, collected in a trial of the OX40 agonist ivuxolimab. These receptors all stem from an adult with an advanced solid tumor such as melanoma, head and neck, liver or kidney cancer.

The CDR3 here is CSVLDRMGNTEAFF. The DNA for the CDR3 is TGCAGCGTCCTGGACAGGATGGGGAACACTGAAGCTTTCTTT. The rearrangement joins TRBV29-1 to TRBJ1-1, with 7 positions matching TRBD1. This CDR3 contains 14 residues. Germline CDR1 and CDR2: SQVTM and ANQGSEA. V lost 6 bases to trimming and J lost 1 base; unmatched junction nucleotides: 8.

The chain carries TRBV27 and TRBJ2-7; D is uncertain. Deletions cut 2 bases from V and 4 bases from J, with 9 bases between. Looked up from germline, CDR1 is MNHEY and CDR2 is SMNVEV (reference sequence). The CDR3 covers 13 residues. The CDR3 DNA is TGTGCCAGCAGTTTAGCCCCCACGTACGAGCAGTACTTC. It yields the protein CASSLAPTYEQYF.

This chain joins TRBV7-8 and TRBJ2-7; weak D call: TRBD2 (6 bases). The CDR3 contains 16 residues. CDR1 SGHVS and CDR2 FQNEAQ come from the germline V gene. V was clipped by 1 base and J by 2 bases, with 15 bases between them. The CDR3 here is CASSLGGTLLTYEQYF. The CDR3 region has the DNA TGTGCCAGCAGCTTAGGAGGGACTTTACTTACCTACGAGCAGTACTTC.

This sequence joins TRBV5-1 and TRBJ2-7, with 11 bases fitting TRBD2. V lost 4 bases to trimming and J lost 4 bases; unmatched junction nucleotides: 4. There are 14 residues in the CDR3. Germline CDR1 reads SGHRS; CDR2 reads YFSETQ. The CDR3 DNA sequence: TGCGCCAGCAGCCCGGGGACTAGCGGATACGAGCAGTACTTC. The encoded protein is CASSPGTSGYEQYF.

The V gene is TRBV10-1, the J gene TRBJ1-3; unclear D gene. Germline-derived CDR1 and CDR2 are WNHNN and SYGVQD (reference sequence). V lost 2 bases to trimming and J lost 0 bases, with 8 bases between them. The CDR3 consists of 15 residues. The CDR3 region is CASSEGQSSGNTIYF. For the CDR3, the DNA is TGCGCCAGCAGTGAGGGCCAGTCCTCTGGAAACACCATATATTTT.

This clone is a singleton in its sample. The CDR3 region is CASSFQERNTEAFF. In nucleotides, the CDR3 is TGTGCCAGCAGTTTCCAGGAACGGAACACTGAAGCTTTCTTT. V gene TRBV28 combines with J gene TRBJ1-1, with D uncertain. Germline V gene data show CDR1 as MDHEN and CDR2 as SYDVKM. Trimming shortened V by 3 bases and J by 1 base, and 9 bases separated the two germline ends. The CDR3 covers 14 residues.

The gene calls are TRBV7-8 and TRBJ2-7; no clear D. The CDR3 consists of 15 residues. The germline gives CDR1 SGHVS, CDR2 FQNEAQ. V was clipped by 2 bases and J by 2 bases, with 13 bases between them. Here the CDR3 DNA reads TGTGCCAGCAGCTTATATACGCAGCGCACCTACGAGCAGTACTTC. This sequence encodes CASSLYTQRTYEQYF.

The chain joins TRBV27 to TRBJ2-3, with 11 bases aligning to TRBD2. The CDR3 spans 13 residues. V was pared by 8 bases and J by 6 bases, with 4 bases of the junction left unmatched. Germline CDR1 and CDR2: MNHEY and SMNVEV (reference sequence). The CDR3 DNA is TGTGCCAGCGGGACTAGCGGCCAGGATACGCAGTATTTT. Translated: CASGTSGQDTQYF.

This sequence joins TRBV25-1 and TRBJ2-7; TRBD2 matches at 7 bases. V shed 1 base and J 3 bases; nucleotides not matched to a gene: 12. The germline V gene has CDR1 MGHDK and CDR2 SYGVNS. The CDR3 has 17 residues. The CDR3 bases are TGTGCCAGCAGTGAATGGACCTGGGGGGGGGACCACTACGAGCAGTACTTC. It translates to CASSEWTWGGDHYEQYF.

J is TRBJ2-7 and V is TRBV29-1; 9 bases agree with TRBD1. The trim removed 3 bases at V and 1 base at J, leaving 4 bases unmatched. Looked up from germline, CDR1 is SQVTM and CDR2 is ANQGSEA. CDR3 length: 14 residues. CDR3 residues: CSVETGTGSYEQYF. CDR3 DNA sequence: TGCAGCGTTGAGACCGGGACAGGGTCCTACGAGCAGTACTTC.

The chain couples TRBV7-3 to TRBJ2-7; D perhaps matches TRBD1 (7 bases). CDR1 is SGHTA, CDR2 FQGTGA, per germline. The V gene lost 2 bases and the J gene lost 2 bases, with 13 bases spanning the gap. This CDR3 spans 15 amino acids. The CDR3 DNA sequence: TGTGCCAGCAGCTTATTTGCGGGACAGACCTACGAGCAGTACTTC. Translating gives CASSLFAGQTYEQYF.

V and J are TRBV4-1 and TRBJ2-1; TRBD2 aligns across 10 bases. This CDR3 is built from 16 residues. J lost 4 bases, V lost 3 bases, and 6 bases had no gene match. CDR1 is MGHRA and CDR2 is YSYEKL in the germline V gene. This CDR3 is CASSQNGLAVYNEQFF. CDR3 DNA sequence: TGCGCCAGCAGCCAGAACGGACTAGCGGTATACAATGAGCAGTTCTTC.

The rearrangement uses TRBV7-3 and TRBJ2-7, with a weak D call TRBD2 (6 bases). Trimming removed 5 bases at V and 7 bases at J, with 12 bases between. The CDR3 spans 12 residues. Germline loops: CDR1 SGHTA, CDR2 FQGTGA. The DNA for the CDR3 is TGTGCCAGCAGCCCCCTTGGGGGGGAGCAGTACTTC. Translating gives CASSPLGGEQYF.

The V and J genes are TRBV7-2 and TRBJ2-7; 9 bases are a match to TRBD2. With 0 bases clipped from V and 3 bases from J, the junction kept 0 bases outside the gene matches. Germline V gene lookup returns CDR1 SGHTA and CDR2 FQGNSA. The CDR3 length is 14 residues. CDR3 coding DNA: TGTGCCAGCAGCTTAGCGACTAGCGGCTACGAGCAGTACTTC. Its protein product is CASSLATSGYEQYF.